Shown below are 19 T cell receptor beta chains from a single sample sequenced in a study of blood T cells in healthy people across ages. For the second PCR, which ran for about 6 to 11 cycles, a sample-barcoded 5' primer and a J-beta primer mix were used. From the 5' RACE reads, TCRdb called clonotypes with MiXCR, one entry per CDR3 protein. This sample has approximately 780,000 distinct CDR3 sequences; 20% to 30% occur once, and the top ten carry around 3%. The data also belong to a second study, concerning T cells of mothers and their children.

Sequencing was carried out using blood. The source of these receptors is a boy aged 5-17 years in good health.

This clonotype came up a few times. This chain joins TRBV15 and TRBJ1-2; 7 nucleotides align to TRBD1. CDR1 and CDR2 from the germline V gene are LNHNV and YYDKDF (reference sequence). The CDR3 length is 13 residues. The ends lost 6 bases at V and 3 bases at J; junction bases unmatched: 4. CDR3: CATSPDRDYGYTF. CDR3 bases: TGTGCCACCAGTCCAGACAGGGACTATGGCTACACCTTC.

V is TRBV20-1 and J is TRBJ2-3, with a tentative D call TRBD2 (5 bases). The CDR3 is 15 amino acids. V lost 5 bases and J 0 bases, leaving 15 bases between the germline ends. The germline CDR1 and CDR2 sequences are DFQATT and SNEGSKA (reference sequence). In nucleotides, the CDR3 is TGCAGTGCTCTTGTCCTAGCAGCTAGCACAGATACGCAGTATTTT. Translated, it gives CSALVLAASTDTQYF.

This clonotype was found a few times. The V call is TRBV3-1, the J call TRBJ1-3, with D perhaps matching TRBD1 (6 bases). This CDR3 contains 15 residues. The V gene's germline CDR1 is LGHDT and CDR2 YNNKEL (reference sequence). Trimming removed 4 bases from V and 0 bases from J, with 10 bases in between. The CDR3 loop reads CASSLGGPSGNTIYF. CDR3 bases: TGTGCCAGCAGCCTAGGGGGACCCTCTGGAAACACCATATATTTT.

This sequence joins TRBV5-1 and TRBJ2-7; D gene ambiguous. V was trimmed by 0 bases and J by 4 bases, leaving 14 bases between them. In germline, CDR1 is SGHRS, CDR2 YFSETQ. The CDR3 extends over 15 amino acids. CDR3 amino acids: CASSLESYRVYEQYF. CDR3 DNA sequence: TGCGCCAGCAGCTTGGAAAGTTACCGGGTATACGAGCAGTACTTC.

In this sample, this clonotype turned up a few times. The chain has TRBV7-2 and TRBJ2-5, with D possibly being TRBD1 (6 bases). The DNA end favors TRBJ2-7, so the J call may be wrong. The CDR3 extends over 14 amino acids. Germline lookup yields CDR1 SGHTA and CDR2 FQGNSA. The CDR3, as DNA: TGTGCCAGCAGCTTAAGCTGGGGGCCCTACGAGCAGTACTTC. Protein sequence: CASSLSWGPYEQYF.

The chain links TRBV14 to TRBJ1-2; D may be TRBD1 (6 bases). The CDR3 runs 14 residues. The germline V gene has CDR1 SGHDN and CDR2 FVKESK. The V end lost 4 bases, the J end lost 4 bases, and 13 bases lay between the germline ends. This CDR3 reads CASSPGTNLYGYTF. In DNA, the CDR3 is TGTGCCAGCAGCCCCGGGACAAACCTCTATGGCTACACCTTC.

V usage is TRBV5-1 and J usage is TRBJ1-2; D is ambiguous. Germline V gives CDR1 SGHRS, CDR2 YFSETQ. V lost 3 bases and J lost 2, with 14 bases in between. The CDR3 extends over 15 amino acids. The CDR3 nucleotides are TGCGCCAGCAGCTCCGTTTTTAGAGGAAACTATGGCTACACCTTC. Amino acids: CASSSVFRGNYGYTF.

This chain links TRBV20-1 with TRBJ2-1; D is perhaps TRBD2 (6 bases). Germline CDR1 and CDR2: DFQATT and SNEGSKA (reference sequence). CDR3 length equals 15 residues. V was cut by 0 bases and J by 8 bases, with 17 bases left in between. CDR3 in amino acids: CSARDPRQGGDEQFF. CDR3 nucleotides: TGCAGTGCTAGAGATCCGCGGCAGGGAGGTGATGAGCAGTTCTTC.

The V gene is TRBV10-3, the J gene TRBJ2-1; D is undetermined. The V and J ends lost 2 bases and 8 bases respectively, with 19 bases between them. The CDR3 covers 16 residues. Germline assignment: CDR1 ENHRY and CDR2 SYGVKD. CDR3 coding DNA: TGTGCCATCAGTGAGAATCGACGAGATGATGGCGATGAGCAGTTCTTC. Translating gives CAISENRRDDGDEQFF.

CDR3 in DNA: TGTGCCAGCAGCGAGGGAGACGGGGCGAACACTGAAGCTTTCTTT. It translates to CASSEGDGANTEAFF. The chain couples TRBV9 to TRBJ1-1; D might be TRBD1 (5 bases). Between the trimmed V and J ends, which lost 3 bases and 1 base, there was a span of 13 bases. The germline V gene encodes CDR1 SGDLS and CDR2 YYNGEE. The CDR3 runs 15 residues.

This clonotype was detected a few times. J is TRBJ2-4 and V is TRBV19; tentatively, D is TRBD1 (5 bases). The CDR3 runs 14 residues. Trimming removed 8 bases at V and 1 base at J, with 12 bases between. Germline CDR1 and CDR2: LNHDA and SQIVND (reference sequence). The chain's CDR3 is CASAGYRAKNIQYF. Here the CDR3 DNA reads TGTGCCAGTGCAGGGTACCGGGCCAAAAACATTCAGTACTTC.

CDR3 DNA sequence: TGTGCCAGCACAACCCTCGCTAGCACAGATACGCAGTATTTT. This translates into CASTTLASTDTQYF. The rearrangement links TRBV6-1 to TRBJ2-3; D gene uncertain. Trimming stripped 7 bases from V and 0 bases from J, with 11 bases between. The germline V gene encodes CDR1 MNHNS and CDR2 SASEGT. The CDR3 has 14 residues.

The rearrangement links TRBV10-3 to TRBJ1-4; D might be TRBD1 (5 bases). Trimming stripped 11 bases from V and 3 bases from J, with 13 bases between. The CDR3 has 13 amino acids. Germline V gene sequence: CDR1 ENHRY, CDR2 SYGVKD. The CDR3 reads CASREGSNEKLFF. The CDR3 DNA reads as TGTGCCTCCAGGGAGGGTTCTAATGAAAAACTGTTTTTT.

The rearrangement links TRBV12-3 or TRBV12-4 to TRBJ2-2, with TRBD1 matching 7 bases. V shed 5 bases and J 6 bases; nucleotides not matched to a gene: 3. This CDR3 is 13 amino acids long. In nucleotides, the CDR3 is TGTGCCAGCAGTCCACAGGGGTCCGGGGAGCTGTTTTTT. This encodes CASSPQGSGELFF.

The rearrangement uses TRBV29-1 and TRBJ1-6; 7 nucleotides agree with TRBD1. This CDR3 has 14 residues. J lost 5 bases, V lost 4 bases, and 5 bases had no gene match. Germline values: CDR1 SQVTM, CDR2 ANQGSEA. The CDR3 nucleotides are TGCAGCGTTGCGACAGGGCAAAATAATTCACCCCTCCACTTT. Translation gives CSVATGQNNSPLHF.

This chain connects TRBV5-1 to TRBJ2-3, with D possibly being TRBD2 (6 bases). V lost 0 bases, J lost 4 bases, and 18 bases lay in between. CDR3 length equals 17 residues. The V gene's germline CDR1 is SGHRS and CDR2 YFSETQ. CDR3 residues: CASSLEETRRWADTQYF. The DNA for the CDR3 is TGCGCCAGCAGCTTGGAGGAGACTAGGAGGTGGGCAGATACGCAGTATTTT.

This CDR3 reads CASSIIPTTEAFF. Written as DNA, the CDR3 is TGTGCCAGTAGTATCATCCCAACCACTGAAGCTTTCTTT. The chain links TRBV19 to TRBJ1-1; D is unresolved. The CDR3 has 13 amino acids. Germline V CDR1 and CDR2: LNHDA, SQIVND (reference sequence). V lost 3 bases to trimming and J lost 4 bases, with 9 bases between them.

The rearrangement joins TRBV11-2 to TRBJ2-5; TRBD2 aligns across 8 bases. With V trimmed by 0 bases and J by 5 bases, 11 bases remained unmatched. The germline gives CDR1 SGHAT, CDR2 FQNNGV. This CDR3 comprises 17 residues. This CDR3 reads CASSLEGGGPIRETQYF. The CDR3, as DNA: TGTGCCAGCAGCTTAGAAGGCGGGGGGCCCATCAGGGAGACCCAGTACTTC.

This clonotype was counted only a few times. The chain has TRBV21-1 and TRBJ2-4. TRBV21-1 is a recognized pseudogene. This CDR3 is 11 amino acids long. CDR3 DNA sequence: TGTGCCAGCAGCGGTAGGAACATTCAGTACTTC. It encodes CASSGRNIQYF.